This T cell receptor (beta chain) was identified in a study of cytomegalovirus exposure and HLA in healthy donors. Study results and limitations: Reports credit the classifier with highly specific, highly sensitive diagnosis of cytomegalovirus status. The investigators catalogued 180 or so TCR beta chains as cytomegalovirus-associated.

Generated by immunoSEQ multiplex PCR, the TCRdb table keeps only in-frame clones and is missing some. This table holds tens of thousands of clones, roughly 94% found once. As regards this clone: Its antigen is not identified.

This CDR3 region has 16 residues. The germline CDR1 and CDR2 sequences are MGHRA and YSYEKL. The ends lost 3 bases at V and 4 bases at J; junction bases unmatched: 6. Separate from the roughly 710-subject first cohort, the roughly 120-subject validation cohort was the one that the donors belonged to. The sequenced sample consisted of PBMCs. The sequence derives from a woman between 18 and 29 years old in good health and CMV-seronegative. V gene TRBV4-1 combines with J gene TRBJ2-5; 12 nucleotides line up with TRBD2. DNA of the CDR3: TGCGCCAGCAGCCATCAATTGACTAGCGGGGGAGAGACCCAGTACTTC. This translates into CASSHQLTSGGETQYF.